This TCR beta chain originates from a study of blood T cells in healthy people across ages. Primers used in a second PCR of roughly 6 to 12 cycles were a sample-barcoded 5' primer and a J-beta primer mix. Every cDNA was tagged by a template-switch adaptor with 12 random nucleotides. MiXCR was run by TCRdb on the 5' RACE reads, yielding one entry per CDR3 protein. The repertoire holds more than 1,400,000 distinct CDR3 sequences, with about 43% as singletons. Germline CDR1 and CDR2: SGDLS and YYNGEE. V was clipped by 2 bases and J by 4 bases; unmatched bases: 5. This CDR3 spans 17 amino acids. As for this clonotype: The target antigen is unknown.

Findings and caveats of the study: Naive CD4+ cell counts and diversity both ran higher in long-lived than in aged donors. The unknown donor CMV status may have confounded expanded clonotype changes.

The rearrangement joins TRBV9 to TRBJ2-2, with TRBD2 matching 13 bases. Sample: blood. This receptor was identified in a woman in her late teens or twenties in good health. In DNA, the CDR3 is TGTGCCAGCAGCGTCGGACTAGCGGGGGCCTTCACCGGGGAGCTGTTTTTT. Its translation: CASSVGLAGAFTGELFF.